Listed here are 3 T cell receptor beta chains from one sample, sequenced in a study of cytomegalovirus exposure and HLA in healthy donors. The PCR employed 60 Vbeta primers together with 13 Jbeta primers. Sequenced by immunoSEQ multiplex PCR; TCRdb stores in-frame clones only, minus some. The sample lists 150,000 to 200,000 clones; more than 65% were seen once. The sample comprised PBMCs. These receptor sequences come from a girl between 10 and 17 years old in good health and CMV-seropositive.

The gene calls are TRBV11-2 and TRBJ1-6; D unresolved. The germline V gene has CDR1 SGHAT and CDR2 FQNNGV. The CDR3 totals 14 residues. Between the trimmed V and J ends, which lost 3 bases and 5 bases, there was a span of 8 bases. The CDR3 is CASSFREDNSPLHF. In nucleotides, the CDR3 is TGTGCCAGCAGCTTCCGGGAAGATAATTCACCCCTCCACTTT.

The J gene is TRBJ2-2, the V gene TRBV13, with TRBD2 identical over 9 bases. This CDR3 has 14 residues. The ends lost 5 bases at V and 4 bases at J; junction bases unmatched: 2. Germline V lookup: CDR1 PRHDT, CDR2 FYEKMQ (reference sequence). The CDR3 loop reads CASSGRGGTGELFF. The CDR3, as DNA: TGTGCCAGCAGCGGGCGGGGGGGCACCGGGGAGCTGTTTTTT.

CDR3: CASSQGSTSGETQYF. The CDR3 nucleotides are TGTGCCAGCAGCCAAGGATCGACTAGCGGAGAGACCCAGTACTTC. The gene calls are TRBV14 and TRBJ2-5, with 9 bases identical to TRBD2. The CDR3 length is 15 residues. From germline, CDR1 is SGHDN and CDR2 FVKESK. Germline trimming cut 1 base from V and 4 bases from J; bases unmatched to any gene: 4.